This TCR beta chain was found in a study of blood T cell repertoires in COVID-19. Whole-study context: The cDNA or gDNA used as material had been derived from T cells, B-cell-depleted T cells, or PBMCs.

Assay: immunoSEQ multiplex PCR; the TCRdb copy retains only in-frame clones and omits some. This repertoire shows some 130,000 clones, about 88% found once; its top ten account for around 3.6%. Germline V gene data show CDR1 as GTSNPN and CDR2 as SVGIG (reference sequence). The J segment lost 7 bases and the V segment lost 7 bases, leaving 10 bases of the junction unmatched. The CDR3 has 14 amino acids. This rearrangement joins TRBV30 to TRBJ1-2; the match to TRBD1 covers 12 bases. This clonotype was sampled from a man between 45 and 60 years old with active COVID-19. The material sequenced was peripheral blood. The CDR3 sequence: CAFPGGQGARGYTF. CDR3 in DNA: TGTGCCTTTCCCGGGGGACAGGGGGCGCGTGGCTACACCTTC.